This TCR beta chain was obtained from a study of tumor-infiltrating lymphocytes in primary liver carcinoma. CDR1 is SGHDT and CDR2 is YYEEEE in the germline V gene. This CDR3 contains 16 residues. Using a constant-region primer together with ProtoScript II reverse transcriptase, TCR beta cDNA was made from roughly 520 ng of total RNA. ARM-PCR was slightly modified, and three nested multiplex PCR rounds with it gave rise to the TCR beta libraries. The first two PCR rounds used TRBV1-TRBV30 primers with a Cbeta primer, 10 cycles each. TCRdb recomputed calls from the multiplex PCR reads with MiXCR, one row per CDR3 protein. The top ten hold less than 10% of the sample, which has 95,000 to 150,000 distinct CDR3 sequences, around 60% seen once. Remarks on this clonotype: Its matching antigen is unknown. One junction end disagrees with the germline gene, perhaps due to a read error.

Whole-study findings and limits: Top-250-clone fractions were significantly higher in tumors than in blood (p = 0.039). Between tumor regions, pairs overlapped more than tumor-adjacent and tumor-blood pairs did.

Total RNA and DNA came together from about 19-30 mg of bulk tissue without cell sorting. Patients were chronically HBV-infected and treatment-naive. Over 90% of the cells were viable tumor cells in every tumor sample. The sequence was obtained from a woman aged 55-69 years with primary liver carcinoma and hepatitis B virus infection. V usage is TRBV5-6 and J usage is TRBJ2-3, with 12 bases matching TRBD2. Specimen: liver tumor tissue from sampling region 3. As to subset: tumor region T3, left-lateral pole. CDR3 nucleotide sequence: TGTGCTAGCAGCTTGGGGTCACTAGCGGGAGGAGATACGCAGTATTTT. Its translation is CASSLGSLAGGDTQYF.